A selection of T cell receptor beta chains follows, all from one sample in a study of blood T cell repertoires in COVID-19. The data were produced by immunoSEQ multiplex PCR, yet TCRdb's version contains in-frame clones alone and is incomplete. Here the sample spans fewer than 200,000 clones, roughly 90% being singletons. The material sequenced was peripheral blood. These receptors came from a woman between 50 and 59 years old with acute or convalescent COVID-19. The CDR3 runs from the conserved cysteine through the conserved F or W. Fields, in order: J gene, V gene, CDR3 protein.

j_gene: TRBJ2-3
v_gene: TRBV28
CDR3aa: CASSLPGLSTATDTQYF

j_gene: TRBJ1-2
v_gene: TRBV6-5
CDR3aa: CASSLGENYGYTF

j_gene: TRBJ1-2
v_gene: TRBV5-5
CDR3aa: CASSSQGAIGYTF

j_gene: TRBJ1-1
v_gene: TRBV4-1
CDR3aa: CASSQDPGSGTEAFF

j_gene: TRBJ1-4
v_gene: TRBV4-1
CDR3aa: CASSQEGPLNEKLFF

j_gene: TRBJ2-7
v_gene: TRBV2
CDR3aa: CASGKQGPEQYF

j_gene: TRBJ1-2
v_gene: TRBV6-5
CDR3aa: CASTPKQTNYGYTF

j_gene: TRBJ1-1
v_gene: TRBV7-2
CDR3aa: CASSFVAGADTEAFF

j_gene: TRBJ2-2
v_gene: TRBV19
CDR3aa: CASSPRGTLPGELFF

j_gene: TRBJ1-2
v_gene: TRBV7-9
CDR3aa: CASSLDRDVHGYTF

j_gene: TRBJ2-1
v_gene: TRBV21-1
CDR3aa: CASSKINKRALSSPQNEQFF

j_gene: TRBJ1-1
v_gene: TRBV7-2
CDR3aa: CASSPWTEMNTEAFF

j_gene: TRBJ1-2
v_gene: TRBV7-6
CDR3aa: CASSLGGEGFYGYTF

j_gene: TRBJ2-2
v_gene: TRBV30
CDR3aa: CAWSVSGGTGELFF

j_gene: TRBJ2-3
v_gene: TRBV6-5
CDR3aa: CASSYSGGARRDTQYF

j_gene: TRBJ2-7
v_gene: TRBV5-5
CDR3aa: CASSFSGQATYPVYEQYF

j_gene: TRBJ1-2
v_gene: TRBV2
CDR3aa: CASSDAGPGYGYTF

j_gene: TRBJ1-2
v_gene: TRBV3-1/TRBV3-2
CDR3aa: CASSQDRVYGGYTF

j_gene: TRBJ2-6
v_gene: TRBV6-2/TRBV6-3
CDR3aa: CASSQGQGASGANVLTF

j_gene: TRBJ2-7
v_gene: TRBV7-6
CDR3aa: CASSLVRQGRLYF

j_gene: TRBJ2-7
v_gene: TRBV6-5
CDR3aa: CASSHGLLGEQYF

j_gene: TRBJ2-1
v_gene: TRBV11-3
CDR3aa: CASSLSGGSYNEQFF

j_gene: TRBJ1-1
v_gene: TRBV30
CDR3aa: CAWGSRDRGQAFF

j_gene: TRBJ1-2
v_gene: TRBV19
CDR3aa: CASSSRTGGYTF

j_gene: TRBJ2-7
v_gene: TRBV5-4
CDR3aa: CASSLQGRYEQYF

j_gene: TRBJ1-2
v_gene: TRBV5-6
CDR3aa: CASSNIGQGYGYTF

j_gene: TRBJ2-1
v_gene: TRBV9
CDR3aa: CASSVGSRSSYNEQFF

j_gene: TRBJ1-2
v_gene: TRBV29-1
CDR3aa: CSVERSLGQGGGYTF